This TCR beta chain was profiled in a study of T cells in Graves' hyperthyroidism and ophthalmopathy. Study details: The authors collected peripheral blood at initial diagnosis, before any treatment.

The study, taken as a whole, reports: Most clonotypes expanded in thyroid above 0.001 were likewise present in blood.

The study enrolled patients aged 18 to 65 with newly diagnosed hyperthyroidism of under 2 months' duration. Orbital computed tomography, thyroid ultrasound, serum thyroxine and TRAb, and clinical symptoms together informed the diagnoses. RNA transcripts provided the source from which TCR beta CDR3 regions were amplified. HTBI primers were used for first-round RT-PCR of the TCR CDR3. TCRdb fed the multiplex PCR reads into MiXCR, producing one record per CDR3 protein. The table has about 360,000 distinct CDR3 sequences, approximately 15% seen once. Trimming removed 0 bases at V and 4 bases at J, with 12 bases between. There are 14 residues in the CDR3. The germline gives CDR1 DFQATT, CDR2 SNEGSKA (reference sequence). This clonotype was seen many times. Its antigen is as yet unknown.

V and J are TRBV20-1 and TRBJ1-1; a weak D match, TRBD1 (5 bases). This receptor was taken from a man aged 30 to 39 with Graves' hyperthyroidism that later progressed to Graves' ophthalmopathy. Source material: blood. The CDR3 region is CSARDRDGGTEAFF. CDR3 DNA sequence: TGCAGTGCTAGAGATCGGGACGGGGGCACTGAAGCTTTCTTT.